The 12 T cell receptor beta chains given below trace back to one sample, sequenced in a study of cytomegalovirus exposure and HLA in healthy donors (dated by TCRdb to about 2017). The library came from the immunoSEQ multiplex PCR assay. A mixture of 60 forward primers for TCR Vbeta segments and 13 reverse primers for TCR Jbeta segments was used in the multiplex PCR. TCRdb re-hosts the immuneACCESS table, in-frame sequences only. Its copies lack some clones; in the studies checked, an unresolved V gene accounts for under half of them, and the cause for the rest is not known. Recorded for this sample are some 190,000 clones; around 76% of them occurred a single time. The ten largest make up less than 2% of the sample. Sequenced input: PBMCs. The source of these receptors is a man aged 40-55 years in good health and CMV-seronegative.

The chain links TRBV7-8 to TRBJ1-5, with 7 positions matching TRBD1. This CDR3 comprises 15 residues. The germline gives CDR1 SGHVS, CDR2 FQNEAQ. V was clipped by 0 bases and J by 7 bases; unmatched bases: 6. CDR3: CASSLATGVLQPQHF. The CDR3 DNA is TGTGCCAGCAGCTTAGCAACAGGGGTTCTCCAGCCCCAGCATTTT.

This clone showed up just a few times. The chain recombines TRBV28 with TRBJ2-3; no clear D gene. The CDR3 totals 15 residues. CDR1 is MDHEN, CDR2 SYDVKM, per germline. The V end was cut by 2 bases, the J end by 4 bases, with 13 bases between. Written as DNA, the CDR3 is TGTGCCAGCAGTTTAGCAACGCTCGAGGCAGATACGCAGTATTTT. It encodes CASSLATLEADTQYF. Supplemented by reference TRBV28 and TRBJ2-3, the full variable domain reads DVKVTQSSRYLVKRTGEKVFLECVQDMDHENMFWYRQDPGLGLRLIYFSYDVKMKEKGDIPEGYSVSREKKERFSLILESASTNQTSMYLCASSLATLEADTQYFGPGTRLTVL.

The rearrangement joins TRBV10-1 to TRBJ2-7, with D possibly being TRBD2 (6 bases). The CDR3 is 16 amino acids. Germline loops: CDR1 WNHNN, CDR2 SYGVQD (reference sequence). The ends were cut back, 8 bases at V and 0 bases at J, with 20 bases in the middle. CDR3: CASLVHKRVISYEQYF. In DNA, the CDR3 is TGCGCCAGCTTGGTTCACAAGCGGGTGATCTCCTACGAGCAGTACTTC.

The V gene is TRBV11-3, the J gene TRBJ1-1; maybe TRBD1 (6 bases). The CDR3 totals 16 residues. Trimming left V 5 bases short and J 2 bases short, with 18 bases between. Germline V gene lookup returns CDR1 SGHNT and CDR2 YENEEA. In nucleotides, the CDR3 is TGTGCCAGCAGCCTACAGGGCATTGGGGCTAACACTGAAGCTTTCTTT. Its protein is CASSLQGIGANTEAFF.

Notes on this clone: The same CDR3 also results from other DNA sequences found in this sample. The chain couples TRBV19 to TRBJ2-7; 9 positions match TRBD2. The CDR3 runs 15 residues. From germline, CDR1 is LNHDA and CDR2 SQIVND (reference sequence). Losses at the gene ends were 3 bases for V and 2 bases for J; bases not matched to a gene: 5. The chain's CDR3 is CASSIGGGGTYEQYF. The CDR3 DNA sequence: TGTGCCAGTAGTATCGGCGGGGGGGGGACCTACGAGCAGTACTTC. The whole variable domain, filled in from reference TRBV19 and TRBJ2-7, reads DGGITQSPKYLFRKEGQNVTLSCEQNLNHDAMYWYRQDPGQGLRLIYYSQIVNDFQKGDIAEGYSVSREKKESFPLTVTSAQKNPTAFYLCASSIGGGGTYEQYFGPGTRLTVT.

This clone was detected only a few times. V is TRBV23-1 and J is TRBJ2-7; TRBD1 matches 9 bases. TRBV23-1 is filed as an ORF, its function uncertain. Losses at the gene ends were 0 bases for V and 1 base for J; bases not matched to a gene: 10. The CDR3 has 18 residues. CDR3 sequence: CASSQSSIGTGFSYEQYF. CDR3 nucleotides: TGCGCCAGCAGTCAATCGTCAATCGGGACAGGGTTTTCCTACGAGCAGTACTTC.

V and J are TRBV7-3 and TRBJ1-5; 7 nucleotides align to TRBD1. The germline V gene has CDR1 SGHTA and CDR2 FQGTGA. The CDR3 totals 15 residues. With V trimmed by 5 bases and J by 2 bases, 6 bases remained unmatched. CDR3 bases: TGTGCCAGCAGCGACAGGGTTATGGGCAATCAGCCCCAGCATTTT. This codes for CASSDRVMGNQPQHF.

This chain connects TRBV5-5 to TRBJ1-2, with 8 bases lining up with TRBD1. J lost 2 bases, V lost 0 bases, and 3 bases had no gene match. Germline CDR1 and CDR2: SGHKS and YYEKEE (reference sequence). The CDR3 consists of 15 residues. In DNA form, the CDR3 reads TGTGCCAGCAGCTTGGATCCAGGGGGCAACTATGGCTACACCTTC. It yields the protein CASSLDPGGNYGYTF.

This clone has only a few counts. The CDR3 here is CASSYATSSYEQYF. CDR3 coding DNA: TGTGCCAGCAGTTACGCCACTAGTTCCTACGAGCAGTACTTC. This chain connects TRBV6-5 to TRBJ2-7; maybe TRBD2 (5 bases). The V gene's germline CDR1 is MNHEY and CDR2 SVGAGI. The germline V and J ends were trimmed by 2 bases and 1 base, with 9 bases remaining between them. The CDR3 extends over 14 amino acids.

The rearrangement links TRBV28 to TRBJ2-7, with 7 nucleotides matching TRBD1. The CDR3 sequence is 16 residues long. Looked up from germline, CDR1 is MDHEN and CDR2 is SYDVKM. Trimming cost V 7 bases and J 0 bases; bases outside gene matches: 12. CDR3 amino acids: CASTSSSGTASYEQYF. The CDR3 nucleotides are TGTGCCAGCACCTCCTCTTCCGGGACAGCCTCCTACGAGCAGTACTTC.

V is TRBV29-1 and J is TRBJ2-1; 9 nucleotides agree with TRBD2. CDR1 SQVTM and CDR2 ANQGSEA come from the germline V gene. The CDR3 sequence is 16 residues long. The V and J ends lost 0 bases and 0 bases, in that order; junction bases with no gene match: 3. In DNA, the CDR3 is TGCAGCGTTGAAGAAGGTAGCGGGAGCTCCTACAATGAGCAGTTCTTC. It yields the protein CSVEEGSGSSYNEQFF.

The rearrangement joins TRBV6-5 to TRBJ2-5; 7 bases match TRBD1. This CDR3 comprises 13 residues. The V and J ends lost 6 bases and 5 bases, in that order; junction bases with no gene match: 6. Germline loops: CDR1 MNHEY, CDR2 SVGAGI. Here the CDR3 reads CASRGGAGETQYF. The CDR3 nucleotides are TGTGCCAGCAGAGGGGGCGCAGGGGAGACCCAGTACTTC.